The 13 T cell receptor beta chains below all came from one sample that was sequenced in a study of PD-1 blockade in classical Hodgkin lymphoma (dated by TCRdb to about 2020). To prepare the library, the immunoSEQ multiplex PCR assay was applied. The immuneACCESS repertoire file appears here via TCRdb, limited to in-frame rearrangements. These files lack a portion of the clones; in checked studies, under half of the deficit traces to unresolved V genes, and the cause of the others is not known. For this sample there are around 100,000 clones; about nine tenths appear just once. Under 3.5% of the sample goes to the ten largest clones. The time point label of this sample denotes: cycle 4 day 1 (C4D1), after 6 weeks of nivolumab. Every trial patient had relapsed after autologous stem cell transplantation, and cohorts A, B and C differed in prior brentuximab vedotin exposure. Sample: peripheral blood mononuclear cells (PBMCs), taken before the fourth cycle of nivolumab. The receptor set was obtained from a human donor with classical Hodgkin lymphoma.

This clone turned up a few times. The chain couples TRBV7-2 to TRBJ1-5; D remains unclear. The V gene lost 2 bases and the J gene lost 2 bases, with 7 bases spanning the gap. The germline V gene encodes CDR1 SGHTA and CDR2 FQGNSA. This CDR3 is 14 amino acids long. The CDR3: CASSLSPGNQPQHF. CDR3 sequence (DNA): TGTGCCAGCAGCTTATCGCCAGGCAATCAGCCCCAGCATTTT.

V and J are TRBV10-3 and TRBJ1-3, with unresolved D. Trimming shortened V by 3 bases and J by 0 bases, and 9 bases separated the two germline ends. From germline, CDR1 is ENHRY and CDR2 SYGVKD. The CDR3 is 15 amino acids. The CDR3 sequence is CAISDGPLSGNTIYF. The CDR3 DNA is TGTGCCATCAGTGATGGACCGCTCTCTGGAAACACCATATATTTT.

This clone was seen only once. This rearrangement joins TRBV30 to TRBJ2-6, with D maybe TRBD1 (5 bases). Germline-derived CDR1 and CDR2 are GTSNPN and SVGIG (reference sequence). V lost 2 bases and J 2 bases, leaving 7 bases between the germline ends. The CDR3 runs 14 residues. The CDR3 DNA follows: TGTGCCTGGAGTAGGGGAACTGGGGCCAACGTCCTGACTTTC. The encoded protein is CAWSRGTGANVLTF.

This clone was recorded once. The chain employs TRBV4-1 and TRBJ2-2; D gene unclear. V was clipped by 4 bases and J by 1 base, with 13 bases between them. The germline gives CDR1 MGHRA, CDR2 YSYEKL. CDR3 length equals 16 residues. The CDR3 nucleotides read TGCGCCAGCAGCCTCCCAGCCAACAAGAACACCGGGGAGCTGTTTTTT. Translation: CASSLPANKNTGELFF.

This chain links TRBV6-5 with TRBJ1-1, with TRBD1 as a possible D gene (6 bases). The V gene lost 6 bases and the J gene lost 5 bases, with 13 bases spanning the gap. The CDR3 has 13 amino acids. Germline CDR1 and CDR2: MNHEY and SVGAGI. CDR3: CASSWGARTEAFF. The CDR3 DNA follows: TGTGCCAGCAGCTGGGGGGCGAGAACTGAAGCTTTCTTT.

The V call is TRBV11-3, the J call TRBJ1-3; D is unresolved. The CDR3 has 14 residues. V was trimmed by 2 bases and J by 0 bases, leaving 5 bases between them. Germline values: CDR1 SGHNT, CDR2 YENEEA. The CDR3 sequence is CASSLSGSGNTIYF. The CDR3, as DNA: TGTGCCAGCAGCTTATCGGGCTCTGGAAACACCATATATTTT. Full variable domain (remainder filled in from reference TRBV11-3 and TRBJ1-3): EAGVVQSPRYKIIEKKQPVAFWCNPISGHNTLYWYLQNLGQGPELLIRYENEEAVDDSQLPKDRFSAERLKGVDSTLKIQPAELGDSAVYLCASSLSGSGNTIYFGEGSWLTVV.

This sequence joins TRBV4-2 and TRBJ2-2; D unclear. The V and J ends lost 6 bases and 4 bases respectively, with 12 bases between them. Germline loops: CDR1 LGHNA, CDR2 YNFKEQ. This CDR3 region has 14 residues. The CDR3 coding sequence is TGTGCCAGCAGTATACCGTCGGGCACCGGGGAGCTGTTTTTT. Protein product: CASSIPSGTGELFF.

J is TRBJ2-5 and V is TRBV5-1; D unresolved. This CDR3 is 13 amino acids long. V was pared by 0 bases and J by 3 bases, with 6 bases between. Germline CDR1 reads SGHRS; CDR2 reads YFSETQ. CDR3 coding DNA: TGCGCCAGCAGCTTGGGCGACGAAGAGACCCAGTACTTC. This encodes CASSLGDEETQYF.

The chain is built from TRBV5-1 and TRBJ1-1, with 7 nucleotides matching TRBD1. The CDR3 is 13 residues long. Trimming cost V 7 bases and J 1 base; bases outside gene matches: 4. CDR1 SGHRS and CDR2 YFSETQ come from the germline V gene. CDR3 coding DNA: TGCGCCAGCTTGGGACAGAGGAACACTGAAGCTTTCTTT. The encoded protein is CASLGQRNTEAFF.

As DNA, the CDR3 is TGTGCCAGCACCCAGCAGGGAGGCTATGGCTACACCTTC. As protein: CASTQQGGYGYTF. The J gene is TRBJ1-2, the V gene TRBV16; weak D call: TRBD1 (5 bases). Germline V CDR1 and CDR2: KGHSY, FQNENV. The CDR3 covers 13 residues. Deletions cut 7 bases from V and 4 bases from J, with 13 bases between.

Details on this clone: The same CDR3 can be traced to other DNA sequences in this sample. V and J are TRBV28 and TRBJ1-5; D gene unclear. The V gene's germline CDR1 is MDHEN and CDR2 SYDVKM. The CDR3 runs to 16 residues. V was clipped by 2 bases and J by 0 bases, with 11 bases between them. CDR3 loop: CASSLGSGYSNQPQHF. In nucleotides, the CDR3 is TGTGCCAGCAGTTTAGGGTCGGGGTATAGCAATCAGCCCCAGCATTTT.

This sequence joins TRBV4-3 and TRBJ2-1; possible D gene TRBD2, 7 bases. Per germline, CDR1 LGHNA and CDR2 YSLEER. V was shortened by 0 bases and J by 7 bases, with 16 bases between the two germline ends. The CDR3 is made up of 16 amino acids. The CDR3 DNA is TGCGCCAGCAGCCAAGATGGGGGGGGCGCAAGTAATGAGCAGTTCTTC. Protein sequence: CASSQDGGGASNEQFF.

The table lists this clone with a count of one. The chain combines TRBV10-3 with TRBJ2-7, with 7 bases matching TRBD2. The CDR3 is made up of 15 amino acids. The germline V gene encodes CDR1 ENHRY and CDR2 SYGVKD. The junction had 14 bases not matched to a gene; V was cut back by 10 bases and J by 2 bases. The chain's CDR3 is CASREAAGVPYEQYF. For the CDR3, the DNA is TGTGCCAGCAGGGAGGCGGCGGGGGTTCCCTACGAGCAGTACTTC.